One and the same sample provided the 16 T cell receptor beta chains below, sequenced in a study of monozygotic twins with inflammatory bowel disease. One entry per CDR3 protein, without DNA, is what TCRdb gives after re-calling the 5' RACE reads. The sample has around 97,000 distinct CDR3 sequences. Sequenced: blood. Receptors originate from a human donor with ulcerative colitis or Crohn's disease, or a healthy co-twin of an affected twin (not recorded which).

The chain recombines TRBV15 with TRBJ2-4; TCRdb names TRBD1, which stays unverified in the absence of DNA. This CDR3 is 16 amino acids long. The germline V gene has CDR1 LNHNV and CDR2 YYDKDF (reference sequence). CDR3: CATSSNRGLAKNIQYF.

V is TRBV6-1 and J is TRBJ1-3; checking the TCRdb D call of TRBD1 is not possible without DNA. The CDR3 is 16 residues long. Per the germline V gene, CDR1 is MNHNS and CDR2 is SASEGT. The CDR3: CASRKGQPPRGNTIYF.

The V and J genes are TRBV28 and TRBJ1-5; TCRdb names TRBD1, which stays unverified in the absence of DNA. The CDR3 is 14 amino acids. Looked up from germline, CDR1 is MDHEN and CDR2 is SYDVKM. The CDR3 loop reads CASSLPGSNQPQHF.

The J gene is TRBJ2-1, the V gene TRBV7-9. The CDR3 runs to 15 residues. Germline CDR1 reads SEHNR; CDR2 reads FQNEAQ (reference sequence). CDR3 loop: CASSSGVLLYNEQFF.

The chain is built from TRBV19 and TRBJ2-7; TCRdb calls TRBD2, which cannot be checked without DNA. The length of the CDR3 is 15 residues. The germline CDR1 and CDR2 sequences are LNHDA and SQIVND (reference sequence). CDR3 sequence reads: CASSIGSSGVYEQYF. Based on the CDR3 plus reference TRBV19 and TRBJ2-7, the full variable domain is DGGITQSPKYLFRKEGQNVTLSCEQNLNHDAMYWYRQDPGQGLRLIYYSQIVNDFQKGDIAEGYSVSREKKESFPLTVTSAQKNPTAFYLCASSIGSSGVYEQYFGPGTRLTVT.

The V gene is TRBV7-8, the J gene TRBJ2-1; TCRdb selects TRBD2, and the lack of DNA leaves this call unchecked. CDR1 SGHVS and CDR2 FQNEAQ come from the germline V gene. The CDR3 covers 17 residues. The CDR3 sequence: CASSVLLVGWEYNEQFF.

CDR3: CASSDHSNTGELFF. The V call is TRBV25-1, the J call TRBJ2-2. This CDR3 comprises 14 residues. CDR1 is MGHDK and CDR2 is SYGVNS in the germline V gene.

The rearrangement uses TRBV12-3 or TRBV12-4 and TRBJ2-5; TCRdb's D call of TRBD1 is untestable without DNA. This CDR3 comprises 13 residues. This chain's CDR3 is CASTSTGRGTQYF.

The rearrangement joins TRBV7-2 to TRBJ2-7; TCRdb proposes TRBD2, but this gene call is untestable without DNA. CDR3 length equals 14 residues. CDR1 and CDR2 (germline): SGHTA, FQGNSA. The CDR3 is CASSFVAGFHEQYF.

This chain joins TRBV12-3 or TRBV12-4 and TRBJ1-1; checking the TCRdb D call of TRBD1 is not possible without DNA. The CDR3 covers 14 residues. CDR3 residues: CASSRDRGITEAFF.

The rearrangement uses TRBV27 and TRBJ2-2; TCRdb lists TRBD1, though no DNA is available to test this call. Per germline, CDR1 MNHEY and CDR2 SMNVEV (reference sequence). This CDR3 is built from 14 residues. CDR3: CASRTGPSTGELFF.

The chain is built from TRBV4-3 and TRBJ1-4. CDR1 and CDR2 (germline): LGHNA, YSLEER. The CDR3 sequence is 16 residues long. This CDR3 reads CASSLLDSREGEKLFF.

The chain has TRBV12-3 or TRBV12-4 and TRBJ2-7; TCRdb gives TRBD1 as the D gene, but with no DNA this cannot be confirmed. CDR3 length: 15 amino acids. CDR3 sequence: CASSSNRVKTYEQYF.

The gene calls are TRBV29-1 and TRBJ2-1; TCRdb names TRBD1, which stays unverified in the absence of DNA. This CDR3 region has 15 residues. Germline V gives CDR1 SQVTM, CDR2 ANQGSEA. Here the CDR3 reads CSVGRGSLLSGEQFF.

The CDR3 here is CASNRRGGTNTGELFF. V is TRBV7-9 and J is TRBJ2-2; absent DNA, TCRdb's TRBD1 call cannot be checked. Germline CDR1 and CDR2: SEHNR and FQNEAQ (reference sequence). This CDR3 region has 16 residues.

The rearrangement uses TRBV20-1 and TRBJ1-5; with no DNA, the TCRdb D assignment of TRBD1 cannot be verified. The CDR3 has 15 residues. Germline CDR1 is DFQATT and CDR2 is SNEGSKA (reference sequence). CDR3 residues: CSASTGVRSNQPQHF.